The present T cell receptor beta chain was sequenced within a study of blood T cells in healthy people across ages. Sample-barcoded 5' priming and a J-beta primer mix drove a second PCR of about 6 to 12 cycles. Each of the cDNA molecules was tagged by a template-switch adaptor with 12 random nucleotides. TCRdb called the 5' RACE reads again in MiXCR, with one record for every CDR3 protein. The sample yields 600,000 to 800,000 distinct CDR3 sequences, about 51% seen once. The CDR3 has 16 amino acids. The trim removed 5 bases at V and 3 bases at J, leaving 9 bases unmatched. Germline values: CDR1 MNHNY, CDR2 SVGAGI (reference sequence). As concerns this clonotype: Its specificity is not known.

Findings and caveats of the study: Percentage of naive T cells showed a strong correlation with TCR beta diversity.

The chain carries TRBV6-6 and TRBJ1-5, with TRBD1 matching 8 bases. The clonotype comes from a woman at least 80 years old in good health. The sequenced material came from blood. This CDR3 reads CASSLPQGGNNQPQHF. CDR3 DNA sequence: TGTGCCAGCAGTCTACCACAGGGGGGTAACAATCAGCCCCAGCATTTT.